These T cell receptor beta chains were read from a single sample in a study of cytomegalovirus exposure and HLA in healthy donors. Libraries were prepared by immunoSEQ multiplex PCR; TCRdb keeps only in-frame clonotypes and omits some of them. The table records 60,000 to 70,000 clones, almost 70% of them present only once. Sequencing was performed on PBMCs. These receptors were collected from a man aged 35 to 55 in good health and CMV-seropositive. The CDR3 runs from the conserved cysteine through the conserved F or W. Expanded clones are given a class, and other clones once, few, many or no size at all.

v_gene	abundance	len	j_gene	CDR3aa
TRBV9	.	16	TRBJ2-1	CASSAGSSGVYNEQFF
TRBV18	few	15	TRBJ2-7	CASSPAGTGIYEQYF
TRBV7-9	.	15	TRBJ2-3	CASSIPGHYTDTQYF
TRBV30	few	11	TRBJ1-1	CAWSRTRGAFF
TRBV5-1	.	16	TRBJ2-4	CASSQPPGQPKNIQYF
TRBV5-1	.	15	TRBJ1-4	CASSITRLENEKLFF
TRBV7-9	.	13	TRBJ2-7	CASSSGLDFEQYF
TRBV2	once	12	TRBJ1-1	CASSGTRTEAFF
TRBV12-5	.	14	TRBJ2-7	CASGRDGKNYEQYF
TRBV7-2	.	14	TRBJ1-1	CASSLESSNTEAFF
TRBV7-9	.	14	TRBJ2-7	CASSLWEVGYEQYF
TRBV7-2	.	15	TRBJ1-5	CASSLGQGRNQPQHF
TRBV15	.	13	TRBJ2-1	CATRKGLVNEQFF
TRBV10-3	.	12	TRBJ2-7	CATWDRSYEQYF
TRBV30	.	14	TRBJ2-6	CAWTSGSGANVLTF
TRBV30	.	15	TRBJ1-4	CAWKGTGAVNEKLFF
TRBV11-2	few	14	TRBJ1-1	CASSPNPMNTEAFF
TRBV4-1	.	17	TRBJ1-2	CASSRYAYGSSNYGYTF
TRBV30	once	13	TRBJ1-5	CAWSVPGDQPQHF
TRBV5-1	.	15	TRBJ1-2	CASSLGQEINYGYTF
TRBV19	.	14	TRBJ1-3	CASSLRGSGNTIYF
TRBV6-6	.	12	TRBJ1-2	CASSYSESGYTF
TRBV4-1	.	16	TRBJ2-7	CASSRGRQANSYEQYF
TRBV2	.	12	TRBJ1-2	CASRGQGPSYTF
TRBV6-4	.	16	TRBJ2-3	CASSDSTSGGADTQYF
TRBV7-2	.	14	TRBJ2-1	CASSFAGRVDEQFF
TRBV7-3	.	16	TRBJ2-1	CSSKGTSGRSGNEQFF
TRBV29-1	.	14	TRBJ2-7	CSVGGQVNVYEQYF